These 20 T cell receptor beta chains share one sample of origin, sequenced in a study of blood T cell repertoires in COVID-19. Profiled with immunoSEQ multiplex PCR; TCRdb holds only in-frame clones, not every one. The sample yields about 68,000 clones, roughly 87% seen once. The sample consisted of peripheral blood. All receptors come from a woman in her fifties or sixties with COVID-19, enrolled during active disease.

This sequence joins TRBV19 and TRBJ2-7; 8 bases line up with TRBD1. This CDR3 has 14 amino acids. V was clipped by 4 bases and J by 2 bases; unmatched bases: 4. Germline CDR1 and CDR2: LNHDA and SQIVND (reference sequence). CDR3 sequence reads: CASSTRTGPYEQYF. The CDR3, as DNA: TGTGCCAGTAGTACTCGGACAGGGCCCTACGAGCAGTACTTC.

J is TRBJ2-7 and V is TRBV5-1, with 10 bases that match TRBD2. Germline V gives CDR1 SGHRS, CDR2 YFSETQ. This CDR3 is 15 amino acids long. V shed 5 bases, J shed 4 bases, and the junction held 9 bases outside the gene matches. CDR3 bases: TGCGCCAGCAGATCCGCTAGCGGGAGTTGGTACGAGCAGTACTTC. It is translated as CASRSASGSWYEQYF.

V is TRBV6-2 or TRBV6-3 and J is TRBJ1-5, with D possibly TRBD1 on 6 matching bases. The ends were cut back, 2 bases at V and 5 bases at J, with 16 bases in the middle. CDR3 length: 16 amino acids. CDR1 is MNHEY, CDR2 SVGEGT, per germline. CDR3 nucleotides: TGTGCCAGCAGTTACCCTCTTCCCAGGGGCGATCAGCCCCAGCATTTT. It specifies CASSYPLPRGDQPQHF.

In this sample, this clone turned up a few times. The chain recombines TRBV28 with TRBJ2-2, with D uncertain. Germline V gives CDR1 MDHEN, CDR2 SYDVKM. The CDR3 runs to 14 residues. V lost 6 bases, J lost 4 bases, and 12 bases lay in between. The CDR3 loop is CASSLREVTGELFF. The CDR3 DNA reads TGTGCCAGCAGCCTCCGCGAGGTCACCGGGGAGCTGTTTTTT. Supplemented by reference TRBV28 and TRBJ2-2, the full variable domain reads DVKVTQSSRYLVKRTGEKVFLECVQDMDHENMFWYRQDPGLGLRLIYFSYDVKMKEKGDIPEGYSVSREKKERFSLILESASTNQTSMYLCASSLREVTGELFFGEGSRLTVL.

The chain has TRBV28 and TRBJ1-4; D possibly corresponds to TRBD1 (6 bases). Germline CDR1 MDHEN, CDR2 SYDVKM. The V end lost 6 bases, the J end lost 4 bases, and 15 bases lay between the germline ends. The CDR3 has 15 amino acids. The CDR3 DNA is TGTGCCAGCAGACGCGGACAGTTATTTAATGAAAAACTGTTTTTT. The encoded protein is CASRRGQLFNEKLFF.

The V call is TRBV7-2, the J call TRBJ2-7; possibly TRBD2 for D (5 bases). This CDR3 spans 12 amino acids. V was pared by 6 bases and J by 1 base, with 7 bases between. Germline CDR1 is SGHTA and CDR2 is FQGNSA. The CDR3 sequence is CASRSGSYEQYF. The CDR3 DNA sequence: TGTGCCAGCAGGTCGGGGTCCTACGAGCAGTACTTC.

A remark on this clone: Germline is not matched at one junction end, which may reflect a read error. V usage is TRBV6-2 or TRBV6-3 and J usage is TRBJ1-5; TRBD1 matches 7 bases. Germline assignment: CDR1 MNHEY and CDR2 SVGEGT. CDR3 length equals 15 residues. The CDR3 DNA is TGTGCCTGCAGTTCGCGACAGGGAGGCTATCAGCCCCAGCATTTT. This gives the protein CACSSRQGGYQPQHF.

The rearrangement joins TRBV6-6 to TRBJ1-6; 7 nucleotides align to TRBD1. The CDR3 totals 14 residues. Germline loops: CDR1 MNHNY, CDR2 SVGAGI (reference sequence). V dropped 6 bases and J dropped 5; count of bases not matched to a gene: 4. This chain's CDR3 is CASRGQLHNSPLHF. The CDR3 bases are TGTGCCAGCAGGGGACAGCTACATAATTCACCCCTCCACTTT.

This rearrangement joins TRBV11-1 to TRBJ2-5; possibly TRBD1 for D (6 bases). V was pared by 3 bases and J by 1 base, with 9 bases between. CDR1 is SGHAT and CDR2 is FQDESV in the germline V gene (reference sequence). The CDR3 is made up of 14 amino acids. The CDR3: CASSFDRRQETQYF. CDR3 bases: TGTGCCAGCAGCTTCGACAGGCGCCAAGAGACCCAGTACTTC.

This clone came up once. The chain uses TRBV19 and TRBJ2-2; no clear D gene. V lost 4 bases, J lost 0 bases, and 6 bases lay in between. The CDR3 is 14 amino acids. Germline V gene lookup returns CDR1 LNHDA and CDR2 SQIVND (reference sequence). Written as DNA, the CDR3 is TGTGCCAGTAGTAGTAGAACGAACACCGGGGAGCTGTTTTTT. Translation gives CASSSRTNTGELFF.

The chain couples TRBV24-1 to TRBJ2-2; 8 bases line up with TRBD1. Germline V lookup: CDR1 KGHDR, CDR2 SFDVKD. The length of the CDR3 is 16 residues. Trimming removed 1 base from V and 7 bases from J; junction bases left unmatched: 7. CDR3 nucleotide sequence: TGTGCCACCAGTGATTTCGTGTCAGGGGGCAGCGGGGAGCTGTTTTTT. Protein: CATSDFVSGGSGELFF.

The V and J genes are TRBV6-5 and TRBJ2-2, with a possible D match to TRBD1 (6 bases). CDR1 is MNHEY and CDR2 is SVGAGI in the germline V gene. This CDR3 comprises 14 residues. Trimming took off 4 bases at V and 4 bases at J, with 10 bases between the two ends. The CDR3 loop reads CASSSQGLTGELFF. CDR3 nucleotides: TGTGCCAGCAGTTCCCAGGGGCTCACCGGGGAGCTGTTTTTT.

V and J are TRBV4-2 and TRBJ1-5; no clear D. CDR3 length: 17 amino acids. Trimming took off 3 bases at V and 3 bases at J, with 18 bases between the two ends. Germline loops: CDR1 LGHNA, CDR2 YNFKEQ. CDR3 sequence reads: CASSHSGGQSDNQPQHF. The CDR3 DNA follows: TGTGCCAGCAGCCATTCAGGCGGGCAGTCCGACAATCAGCCCCAGCATTTT.

V is TRBV27 and J is TRBJ2-5, with D possibly TRBD1 on 8 matching bases. The V gene lost 5 bases and the J gene lost 4 bases, with 14 bases spanning the gap. This CDR3 contains 14 residues. Germline V gene lookup returns CDR1 MNHEY and CDR2 SMNVEV (reference sequence). CDR3 coding DNA: TGTGCCAGCAGTCGACAGGGGAGGGTAGAGACCCAGTACTTC. Translated: CASSRQGRVETQYF.

This clone was recorded once. This rearrangement joins TRBV27 to TRBJ2-6; D may be TRBD1 (6 bases). Germline values: CDR1 MNHEY, CDR2 SMNVEV (reference sequence). V dropped 3 bases and J dropped 9 bases, with 12 bases sitting between them. CDR3 length: 14 residues. In DNA form, the CDR3 reads TGTGCCAGCAGTTTTAAGGGGGTGGGCAACGTCCTGACTTTC. Translated: CASSFKGVGNVLTF.

V and J are TRBV6-2 or TRBV6-3 and TRBJ1-1, with D unresolved. Trimming took 4 bases from V and 6 from J, leaving 9 bases between them. The CDR3 runs to 12 residues. The germline V gene encodes CDR1 MNHEY and CDR2 SVGEGT. In nucleotides, the CDR3 is TGTGCCAGCAGTTTCGGAACAGCTGAAGCTTTCTTT. This gives the protein CASSFGTAEAFF.

The chain employs TRBV5-6 and TRBJ1-5; D is uncertain. Trimming stripped 0 bases from V and 0 bases from J, with 13 bases between. Germline-derived CDR1 and CDR2 are SGHDT and YYEEEE. The CDR3 extends over 17 amino acids. CDR3 residues: CASSLAGIPYSNQPQHF. The CDR3 region has the DNA TGTGCCAGCAGCTTGGCCGGGATCCCGTATAGCAATCAGCCCCAGCATTTT.

V gene TRBV6-2 or TRBV6-3 combines with J gene TRBJ1-5; D gene unclear. Germline V lookup: CDR1 MNHEY, CDR2 SVGEGT. The CDR3 has 14 residues. V shed 4 bases and J shed 7 bases, with 14 bases lying between them. Here the CDR3 reads CASSSPGVGQPQHF. For the CDR3, the DNA is TGTGCCAGCAGTTCCCCCGGGGTAGGACAGCCCCAGCATTTT.

V usage is TRBV5-4 and J usage is TRBJ2-5, with a weak D call TRBD2 (8 bases). The CDR3 covers 15 residues. Per germline, CDR1 SGHNT and CDR2 YYREEE (reference sequence). V shed 6 bases and J shed 5 bases, with 20 bases lying between them. CDR3 bases: TGTGCCAGCAAACCGAGGGGGCGGGAGGAGGAGACCCAGTACTTC. Residues: CASKPRGREEETQYF.

The sample holds a few counts of this clone. The chain employs TRBV28 and TRBJ2-1; 13 bases agree with TRBD2. Germline values: CDR1 MDHEN, CDR2 SYDVKM. The trim removed 6 bases at V and 4 bases at J, leaving 6 bases unmatched. CDR3 length equals 16 residues. The CDR3 loop reads CASSVTSGRGYNEQFF. Written as DNA, the CDR3 is TGTGCCAGCAGCGTCACTAGCGGGAGGGGGTACAATGAGCAGTTCTTC.